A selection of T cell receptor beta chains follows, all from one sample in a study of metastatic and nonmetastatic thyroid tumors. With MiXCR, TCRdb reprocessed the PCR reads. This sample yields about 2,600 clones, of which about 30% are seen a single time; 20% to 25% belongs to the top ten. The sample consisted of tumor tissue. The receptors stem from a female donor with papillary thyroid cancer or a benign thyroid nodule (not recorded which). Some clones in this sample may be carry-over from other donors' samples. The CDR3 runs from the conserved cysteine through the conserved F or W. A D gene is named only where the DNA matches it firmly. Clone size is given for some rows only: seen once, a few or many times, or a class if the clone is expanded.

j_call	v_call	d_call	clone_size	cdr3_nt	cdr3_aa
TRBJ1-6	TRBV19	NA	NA	TGTGCCAGTAGTTTGTCCAGGGACAAACCCCTCCACTTT	CASSLSRDKPLHF
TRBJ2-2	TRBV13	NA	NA	TGTGCCAGCAGCCTCACAGGGATTAACACCGGGGAGCTGTTTTTT	CASSLTGINTGELFF
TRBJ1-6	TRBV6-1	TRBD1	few	TGTGCCAGCAGTTTACAGGGGGAGACACCCCTCCACTTT	CASSLQGETPLHF
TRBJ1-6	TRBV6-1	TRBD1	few	TGTGCCAGCACAGGACAGGGGAAACTTAATTCACCCCTCCACTTT	CASTGQGKLNSPLHF
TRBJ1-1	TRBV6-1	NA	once	TGTGCCAGCAGTGTGCAGGGGAACACTGAAGCTTTCTTT	CASSVQGNTEAFF
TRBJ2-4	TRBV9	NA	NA	TGTGCCAGCAGCGTAGAGGCGGAGTATGACGGCAAAAACATTCAGTACTTC	CASSVEAEYDGKNIQYF
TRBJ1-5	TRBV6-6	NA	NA	TGTGCCAGCAGTTACGGGGGGTCGGGGGACCAGCCCCAGCATTTT	CASSYGGSGDQPQHF
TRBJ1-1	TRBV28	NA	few	TGTGCCAGCGCAGAGGGGAACACTGAAGCTTTCTTT	CASAEGNTEAFF
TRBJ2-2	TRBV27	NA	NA	TGTGCCAGCACTAGGGTAGCTGGGGCCCCCGGGGAGCTGTTTTTT	CASTRVAGAPGELFF
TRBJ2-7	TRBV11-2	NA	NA	TGTGCCAGCAGCTTAACTACTGCCTCCTACGAGCAGTACTTC	CASSLTTASYEQYF
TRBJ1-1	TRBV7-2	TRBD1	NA	TGTGCCAGCAGAACCTGGACAGGGGAATCTGAAGCTTTCTTT	CASRTWTGESEAFF
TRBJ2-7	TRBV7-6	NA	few	TGTGCCAGCAGCTTATATAACCAGGGGACCTACGAGCAGTACTTC	CASSLYNQGTYEQYF
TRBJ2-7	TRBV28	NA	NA	TGTGCCAGCACCCTGGGGGGTCCTCCCTACGAGCAGTACTTC	CASTLGGPPYEQYF
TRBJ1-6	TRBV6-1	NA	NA	TGTGCCAGCAGTGCAGGGCCCTATAATTCACCCCTCCACTTT	CASSAGPYNSPLHF
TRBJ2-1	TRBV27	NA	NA	TGTGCCAGCAGTTTCGACCGGAACAATGAGCAGTTCTTC	CASSFDRNNEQFF
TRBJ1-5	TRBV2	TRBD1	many	TGTGCCAGCAGTGAATGGACAGGGTGGCAGCCCCAGCATTTT	CASSEWTGWQPQHF
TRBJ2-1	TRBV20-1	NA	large	TGCAGTGCTAGAGATTTTCTAGGAACTTGGTCAAATGAGCAGTTCTTC	CSARDFLGTWSNEQFF
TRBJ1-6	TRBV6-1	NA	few	TGTGCCAGCAAAGACCGGGAGAGCTCCTATAATTCACCCCTCCACTTT	CASKDRESSYNSPLHF
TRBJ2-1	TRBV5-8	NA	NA	TGTGCCAGCAGCTTGGCCGGGGGAGGAAGTGAGCAGTTCTTC	CASSLAGGGSEQFF
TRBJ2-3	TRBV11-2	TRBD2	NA	TGTGCCAGCAGCCCTCGTCCAGCGGGAGGGCCGCATACGCAGTATTTT	CASSPRPAGGPHTQYF
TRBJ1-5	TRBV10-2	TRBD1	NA	TGCGCCAGCAGTGGAGGACAGGGGACGAGCAATCAGCCCCAGCATTTT	CASSGGQGTSNQPQHF
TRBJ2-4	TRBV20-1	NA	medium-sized	TGCAGTGCCGAGTGGGCGGCCAAAAACATTCAGTACTTC	CSAEWAAKNIQYF
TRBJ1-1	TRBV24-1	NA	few	TGTGCCACCAGTCGCGGGGATACTGAAGCTTTCTTT	CATSRGDTEAFF
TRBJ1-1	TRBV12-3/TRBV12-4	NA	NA	TGTGCCAGCAGTTTAGGCGGAGGGATGAACACTGAAGCTTTCTTT	CASSLGGGMNTEAFF
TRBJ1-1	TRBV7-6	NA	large	TGTGCCAGCAGCTTAAGCCAGAGGACTGAAGCTTTCTTT	CASSLSQRTEAFF
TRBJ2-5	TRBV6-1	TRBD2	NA	TGTGCCAGCAGTGCACTAGCGGGGGACCAAGAGACCCAGTACTTC	CASSALAGDQETQYF
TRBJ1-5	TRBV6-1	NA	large	TGTGCCAGCAGTCGACAACCTGCAAATCAGCCCCAGCATTTT	CASSRQPANQPQHF
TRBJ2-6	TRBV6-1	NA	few	TGTGCCAGCAGTGGGATTTCCTCTGGGGCCAACGTCCTGACTTTC	CASSGISSGANVLTF
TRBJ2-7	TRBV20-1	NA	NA	TGCAGTGCTAGAGGTTGGGAAGGGGGAGTCGGGCTGCAGTACTTC	CSARGWEGGVGLQYF
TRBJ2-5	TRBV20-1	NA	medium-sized	TGCAGTGCTAGAGATGATCCAGGGGTAGGAGAGACCCAGTACTTC	CSARDDPGVGETQYF
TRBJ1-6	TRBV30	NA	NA	TGTGCCTGGAGGACCCAAAGCTCCTATAATTCACCCCTCCACTTT	CAWRTQSSYNSPLHF
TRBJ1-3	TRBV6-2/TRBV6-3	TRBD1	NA	TGTGCCAGCAGTTACATCGGGACAGCCTCTGGAAACACCGTATATTTT	CASSYIGTASGNTVYF
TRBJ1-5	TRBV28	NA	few	TGTGCCAGCAGTCCTCACAGAGGGGAGGGCAATCAGCCCCAGCATTTT	CASSPHRGEGNQPQHF
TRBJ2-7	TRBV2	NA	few	TGTGCCAGCAGTGACTTCCACGAGCAGTACTTC	CASSDFHEQYF
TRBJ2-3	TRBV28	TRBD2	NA	TGTGCCAGCAGGGAGGGACTAGCGGGAGTAAGCACAGATACGCAGTATTTT	CASREGLAGVSTDTQYF
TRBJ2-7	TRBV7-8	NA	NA	TGTGCCAGCAGCTACCTACGGCGGGACGCCTACGAGCAGTACTTC	CASSYLRRDAYEQYF
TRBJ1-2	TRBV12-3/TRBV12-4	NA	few	TGTGCCAGCACCCCGGGTGGCACCGGGAGGGGTAGTTACTATGGCTACACCTTC	CASTPGGTGRGSYYGYTF
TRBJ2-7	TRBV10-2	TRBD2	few	TGCGCCAGCAGACCGGGACTAGTATACGAGCAGTACTTC	CASRPGLVYEQYF
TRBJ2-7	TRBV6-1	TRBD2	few	TGTGCCAGCAGTGAAGCCCCTACTAGCGGGAGGGTCGAGCAGTACTTC	CASSEAPTSGRVEQYF
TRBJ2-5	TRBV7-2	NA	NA	TGTGCCAGCAGCTTATTTTTGAGGGGCATTGAGACCCAGTACTTC	CASSLFLRGIETQYF
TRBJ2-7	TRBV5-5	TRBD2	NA	TGTGCCAGCAGCCCACCACGGGGGGGTAGCTCCTACGAGCAGTACTTC	CASSPPRGGSSYEQYF
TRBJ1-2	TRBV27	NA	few	TGTGCCAGCAGTTTAGGGGAAGGGGATGGCTACACCTTC	CASSLGEGDGYTF
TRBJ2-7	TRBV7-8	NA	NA	TGTGCCAGCAGCTTAGTGCCAGTTTCTAGACTCCACGAGCAGTACTTC	CASSLVPVSRLHEQYF
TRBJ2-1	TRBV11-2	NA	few	TGTGCCAGCAGCTTAGAACGACAGTTTGGTGAGCAGTTCTTC	CASSLERQFGEQFF
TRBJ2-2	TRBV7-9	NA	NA	TGTGCCAGCAGCTTAGTGGCAGGGGATGCCGGGGAGCTGTTTTTT	CASSLVAGDAGELFF
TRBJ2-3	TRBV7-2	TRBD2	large	TGTGCCAGCAGCTTCCTAGCGGGAGTGGATACGCAGTATTTT	CASSFLAGVDTQYF
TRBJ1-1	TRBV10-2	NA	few	TGCGCCAGTCGAGGCCCTTCTTCGACTGAAGCTTTCTTT	CASRGPSSTEAFF
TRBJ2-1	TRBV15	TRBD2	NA	TGTGCCACCAGCAGGGGACTAGCGGGATACAATGAGCAGTTCTTC	CATSRGLAGYNEQFF
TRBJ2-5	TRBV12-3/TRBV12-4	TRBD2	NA	TGTGCCAGCAGTGTGGGACTAGCGGGAGAGACCCAGTACTTC	CASSVGLAGETQYF
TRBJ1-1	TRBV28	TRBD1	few	TGTGCCAGCAGTCCATTAGATGGGACAGCGACTGAAGCTTTCTTT	CASSPLDGTATEAFF
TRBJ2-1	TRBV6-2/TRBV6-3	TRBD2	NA	TGTGCCAGCAGTTCCGGGACTAGCGGGAGGGGGCAGTTCTTC	CASSSGTSGRGQFF
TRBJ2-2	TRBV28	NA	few	TGTGCCAGCAGTCCCGTCCGTAGCTGGAGGGTCGGGGAGCTGTTTTTT	CASSPVRSWRVGELFF
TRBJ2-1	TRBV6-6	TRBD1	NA	TGTGCCAGCAGTTACACCAGGGGGCCCTCCTACAATGAGCAGTTCTTC	CASSYTRGPSYNEQFF
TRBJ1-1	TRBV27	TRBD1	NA	TGTGCCAGCAGTCCGACAGGGCCGCGGACTGAAGCTTTCTTT	CASSPTGPRTEAFF
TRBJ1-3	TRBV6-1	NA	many	TGTGCCAGCGGTCTCCAGGGGAGTGGGGACACCATATATTTT	CASGLQGSGDTIYF
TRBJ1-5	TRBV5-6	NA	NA	TGTGCCAGCAGCCCCTCGGGGGCTGGTTTTCAGCCCCAGCATTTT	CASSPSGAGFQPQHF